The subject of this entry is one TCR beta chain. This record comes from a study of shared clonotypes between healthy human individuals. At the level of the study: Researchers drew samples from two women and a few men aged 18 to 49.

J was trimmed by 6 bases and V by 8 bases; bases with no gene match: 16. The length of the CDR3 is 16 residues. The germline V gene encodes CDR1 MRHNA and CDR2 SNTAGT. In the study's own analysis: ImmunoSEQ junction-only sequences lacked quality scores, so their filtering differed. Sequenced by immunoSEQ multiplex PCR; TCRdb stores in-frame clones only, minus some. The V and J calls and clone size were taken over from that table, and D and trimming were inferred from the DNA. The sample contains hundreds of thousands of clones, around 87% of which appear only once. The TCR originated in a man younger than 35 in good health. The material sequenced was memory CD8+ T cells sorted from blood. Subset of the sample: CD45RO+ cells pooled with CCR7-negative TemRA cells. V and J are TRBV6-4 and TRBJ2-1; TRBD2 matches at 7 bases. CDR3 nucleotide sequence: TGTGCCAGCGCCTATGATCCTACCCCGGGGGGCAATGAGCAGTTCTTC. Encoded protein: CASAYDPTPGGNEQFF.